This T cell receptor (beta chain) was identified during a study of shared clonotypes between healthy human individuals. Study outcomes and limitations: Genetic and exposure-history diversity was limited by the small donor number. Clonotype sharing among donors was thought likely to change with sequencing depth.

This clone was observed a handful of times. What it binds is unknown. The unsorted samples took around 81 million PBMCs to get genomic DNA. The data were produced by immunoSEQ multiplex PCR, yet TCRdb's version contains in-frame clones alone and is incomplete. The data contain more than 450,000 clones, approximately 79% of them singletons. This CDR3 has 12 residues. V gave up 2 bases and J gave up 9 bases, with 13 bases separating them. CDR1 and CDR2 from the germline V gene are GTSNPN and SVGIG (reference sequence). The V and J genes are TRBV30 and TRBJ1-1; the D is unclear. The specimen sequenced was PBMCs. The TCR originated in a woman in her 40s in good health. Some clones in this sample may be carry-over from other donors' samples. The CDR3 DNA is TGTGCCTGGAGTACCCCGAATCCCCAAGCTTTCTTT. It encodes CAWSTPNPQAFF.